A single sample is the source of the 30 T cell receptor beta chains below, sequenced in a study of blood T cell repertoires in COVID-19. Method: immunoSEQ multiplex PCR; TCRdb's copy keeps in-frame clones and lacks some. Of about 300,000 clones listed, approximately 82% were seen once; the top ten hold about 1.2%. Material: peripheral blood. The source of these receptors is a woman between 50 and 59 years old with acute or convalescent COVID-19.

The rearrangement links TRBV21-1 to TRBJ1-3; the table assigns TRBD1, which was not confirmed against the DNA. TRBV21-1 represents a pseudogene. CDR3 length: 16 amino acids. The DNA of the CDR3 is TGTGCCAGCAGCAAAGAAAGACAGGGGACAGGAAACACCATATATTTT. This codes for CASSKERQGTGNTIYF.

The chain joins TRBV2 to TRBJ2-2; D is uncertain. Trimming cost V 6 bases and J 1 base, with 9 bases left between them. The CDR3 is 14 amino acids. Germline V gene sequence: CDR1 SNHLY, CDR2 FYNNEI. CDR3 sequence (DNA): TGTGCCAGCAGCCCCCTTAAGAACACCGGGGAGCTGTTTTTT. It codes for CASSPLKNTGELFF.

The sample holds a few counts of this clone. The chain has TRBV2 and TRBJ2-3; D perhaps matches TRBD2 (5 bases). The CDR3 extends over 15 amino acids. Germline loops: CDR1 SNHLY, CDR2 FYNNEI. Trimming shortened V by 1 base and J by 3 bases, and 11 bases separated the two germline ends. The CDR3: CASSEGGVRTDTQYF. CDR3 in DNA: TGTGCCAGCAGTGAAGGGGGAGTGAGGACAGATACGCAGTATTTT.

The chain has TRBV5-1 and TRBJ2-5; 9 bases are shared with TRBD1. The germline CDR1 and CDR2 sequences are SGHRS and YFSETQ. V lost 4 bases to trimming and J lost 0 bases; unmatched junction nucleotides: 13. CDR3 length: 18 amino acids. The CDR3 DNA reads as TGCGCCAGCAGCCCCGGGACAGGGAACAAGAGGTACCAAGAGACCCAGTACTTC. It is translated as CASSPGTGNKRYQETQYF.

The chain recombines TRBV7-9 with TRBJ2-3; D perhaps matches TRBD2 (6 bases). Germline-derived CDR1 and CDR2 are SEHNR and FQNEAQ (reference sequence). CDR3 size: 14 residues. V was cut by 5 bases and J by 3 bases, with 12 bases left in between. CDR3 in amino acids: CASSPGTGTDTQYF. The CDR3 coding sequence is TGTGCCAGCAGCCCCGGGACTGGTACAGATACGCAGTATTTT.

The V call is TRBV19, the J call TRBJ2-3; D is perhaps TRBD1 (6 bases). Germline CDR1 reads LNHDA; CDR2 reads SQIVND (reference sequence). V gave up 1 base and J gave up 3 bases, with 8 bases separating them. The CDR3 has 14 residues. The CDR3 coding sequence is TGTGCCAGTAGTATAGGCAGGGGTACAGATACGCAGTATTTT. Translated, it gives CASSIGRGTDTQYF.

This chain connects TRBV10-3 to TRBJ2-5; 9 positions match TRBD1. The CDR3 is 16 amino acids. V was pared by 2 bases and J by 1 base, with 5 bases of the junction left unmatched. Germline-derived CDR1 and CDR2 are ENHRY and SYGVKD. The CDR3 is CAISERPGQGQETQYF. CDR3 DNA: TGTGCCATCAGTGAGCGCCCGGGACAGGGCCAAGAGACCCAGTACTTC.

The V call is TRBV30, the J call TRBJ1-6, with D possibly TRBD1 on 6 matching bases. V lost 1 base and J lost 12, with 19 bases in between. The germline V gene has CDR1 GTSNPN and CDR2 SVGIG (reference sequence). This CDR3 contains 15 residues. CDR3 amino acids: CAWSGTGTLGLPLHF. CDR3 nucleotides: TGTGCCTGGAGTGGTACCGGGACACTCGGGCTACCCCTCCACTTT.

This chain joins TRBV2 and TRBJ1-4; D gene ambiguous. The germline V gene encodes CDR1 SNHLY and CDR2 FYNNEI. Trimming cost V 8 bases and J 0 bases, with 10 bases left between them. The CDR3 has 14 residues. The CDR3 reads CASSLEATNEKLFF. CDR3 sequence (DNA): TGTGCCAGCTCGCTGGAGGCAACTAATGAAAAACTGTTTTTT.

This chain connects TRBV7-2 to TRBJ1-4; TRBD1 aligns across 8 bases. Germline lookup yields CDR1 SGHTA and CDR2 FQGNSA. The CDR3 sequence is 15 residues long. V lost 4 bases to trimming and J lost 8 bases; unmatched junction nucleotides: 9. DNA of the CDR3: TGTGCCAGCAGCTCTGGGGACAGGCTCGGAGAAAAACTGTTTTTT. Translating it yields CASSSGDRLGEKLFF.

The table lists this clone with a count of one. The chain recombines TRBV19 with TRBJ2-1; D may be TRBD1 (5 bases). The length of the CDR3 is 15 residues. Trimming took 5 bases from V and 5 from J, leaving 16 bases between them. Germline loops: CDR1 LNHDA, CDR2 SQIVND (reference sequence). The CDR3 region is CASSLLWGTNNEQFF. The CDR3 DNA is TGTGCCAGTAGTCTCCTCTGGGGCACAAACAATGAGCAGTTCTTC.

The chain joins TRBV5-4 to TRBJ1-2, with 7 nucleotides matching TRBD1. This CDR3 is 14 amino acids long. The germline V gene encodes CDR1 SGHNT and CDR2 YYREEE (reference sequence). V trimming: 0 bases; J trimming: 14 bases; junction bases outside the gene matches: 13. The CDR3 here is CASSLAGTGAVETF. The CDR3 DNA reads TGTGCCAGCAGCTTGGCCGGAACAGGGGCAGTTGAAACCTTC.

This chain's CDR3 is CASSLGKGGSNQPQHF. CDR3 in DNA: TGTGCCAGCAGTCTGGGTAAGGGAGGAAGCAATCAGCCCCAGCATTTT. The gene calls are TRBV27 and TRBJ1-5, with no clear D. The CDR3 has 16 residues. Germline V gene sequence: CDR1 MNHEY, CDR2 SMNVEV (reference sequence). The V gene lost 5 bases and the J gene lost 1 base, with 15 bases spanning the gap.

This rearrangement joins TRBV5-1 to TRBJ2-6, with a weak D call TRBD1 (5 bases). The V end was cut by 0 bases, the J end by 1 base, with 11 bases between. The CDR3 runs to 17 residues. Germline CDR1 is SGHRS and CDR2 is YFSETQ. The CDR3 nucleotides are TGCGCCAGCAGCTTGGCCGACAGTAGATCTGGGGCCAACGTCCTGACTTTC. Protein sequence: CASSLADSRSGANVLTF.

The chain is built from TRBV29-1 and TRBJ1-2; D uncertain. Germline assignment: CDR1 SQVTM and CDR2 ANQGSEA. Trimming took 2 bases from V and 8 from J, leaving 12 bases between them. The CDR3 is 12 amino acids. As DNA, the CDR3 is TGCAGCGTTGAAACCGGGTGCCGGGGCTACACCTTC. Translating it yields CSVETGCRGYTF.

This clone was counted only a few times. The J gene is TRBJ2-7, the V gene TRBV11-2; D is possibly TRBD1 (5 bases). This CDR3 contains 11 residues. The germline V gene has CDR1 SGHAT and CDR2 FQNNGV. Trimming took off 3 bases at V and 5 bases at J, with 5 bases between the two ends. CDR3: CASSLTDEQYF. The DNA of the CDR3 is TGTGCCAGCAGCTTGACAGACGAGCAGTACTTC.

V gene TRBV7-8 combines with J gene TRBJ1-1; weak D call: TRBD1 (5 bases). Germline CDR1 SGHVS, CDR2 FQNEAQ. The CDR3 spans 15 residues. The V gene lost 1 base and the J gene lost 5 bases, with 14 bases spanning the gap. This chain's CDR3 is CASSLVGGVETEAFF. CDR3 nucleotide sequence: TGTGCCAGCAGCTTAGTCGGGGGGGTTGAGACTGAAGCTTTCTTT.

This chain connects TRBV7-8 to TRBJ2-2, with TRBD2 matching 12 bases. The trim removed 8 bases at V and 4 bases at J, leaving 11 bases unmatched. Germline values: CDR1 SGHVS, CDR2 FQNEAQ. The CDR3 runs 17 residues. CDR3 amino acids: CASRRLAGGPSTGELFF. The CDR3 nucleotides read TGTGCCAGCCGACGGCTAGCGGGAGGGCCTAGCACCGGGGAGCTGTTTTTT.

Only one count was recorded for this clone. V usage is TRBV6-2 or TRBV6-3 and J usage is TRBJ1-2; 7 bases line up with TRBD1. The germline gives CDR1 MNHEY, CDR2 SVGEGT. Trimming took 0 bases from V and 1 from J; bases not matched to a gene: 2. The CDR3 sequence is 15 residues long. DNA of the CDR3: TGTGCCAGCAGTTACTCGACAGGGAGTAACTATGGCTACACCTTC. It specifies CASSYSTGSNYGYTF.

This sequence joins TRBV10-3 and TRBJ2-1; 9 nucleotides line up with TRBD1. The V gene end was trimmed by 6 bases and the J gene end by 5 bases; junction bases not matched to a gene: 5. This CDR3 is built from 14 residues. Germline CDR1 ENHRY, CDR2 SYGVKD. CDR3 sequence reads: CAIRDRGGNNEQFF. The CDR3 DNA follows: TGTGCCATCAGGGACAGGGGAGGTAACAATGAGCAGTTCTTC.

The chain combines TRBV3-1 (or the pseudogene TRBV3-2) with TRBJ2-3, with D tentatively TRBD2 (6 bases). CDR3 length: 19 amino acids. Trimming pared 0 bases from V and 1 base from J, leaving 20 bases between. Germline V gene data show CDR1 as LGHDT and CDR2 as YNNKEL (reference sequence). The CDR3 DNA reads as TGTGCCAGCAGCCAAGAGACCAGTGGGGCGGGGCCCCGCACAGATACGCAGTATTTT. It yields the protein CASSQETSGAGPRTDTQYF.

The chain recombines TRBV10-3 with TRBJ2-5, with TRBD1 matching over 7 bases. With V trimmed by 3 bases and J by 9 bases, 7 bases remained unmatched. The CDR3 extends over 13 amino acids. Looked up from germline, CDR1 is ENHRY and CDR2 is SYGVKD. DNA for the CDR3: TGTGCCATCAGTGATCTAGGGGGCGAGGCCCAGTACTTC. It codes for CAISDLGGEAQYF.

This clone was counted once. V usage is TRBV20-1 and J usage is TRBJ2-7; tentative D call: TRBD2 (6 bases). The CDR3 loop spans 11 amino acids. Germline CDR1 DFQATT, CDR2 SNEGSKA (reference sequence). V was pared by 5 bases and J by 5 bases, with 10 bases between. The CDR3 loop reads CSAPRTNEQYF. CDR3 sequence (DNA): TGCAGTGCTCCAAGGACTAACGAGCAGTACTTC.

This clone has at least ten counts. In DNA, the CDR3 is TGTGCCAGCAGTGAATTACCGGGACAGGGCTCCGGGGAGCTGTTTTTT. This sequence encodes CASSELPGQGSGELFF. V and J are TRBV6-4 and TRBJ2-2, with 9 bases aligning to TRBD1. The germline gives CDR1 MRHNA, CDR2 SNTAGT. J lost 6 bases, V lost 3 bases, and 8 bases had no gene match. The CDR3 is made up of 16 amino acids.

This chain uses TRBV4-3 with TRBJ1-5; 7 bases match TRBD1. V lost 4 bases to trimming and J lost 7 bases; unmatched junction nucleotides: 7. The CDR3 length is 14 residues. CDR1 is LGHNA, CDR2 YSLEER, per germline. The CDR3 DNA sequence: TGCGCCAGCAGCCCGCACAGGGGCAGGCAGCCCCAGCATTTT. It yields the protein CASSPHRGRQPQHF.

This chain uses TRBV2 with TRBJ2-7; 7 positions agree with TRBD1. Germline CDR1 reads SNHLY; CDR2 reads FYNNEI. V lost 4 bases and J lost 2; bases outside the gene matches: 5. The CDR3 spans 14 residues. The chain's CDR3 is CASSGTGVPYEQYV. DNA of the CDR3: TGTGCCAGCAGTGGTACAGGGGTGCCCTACGAGCAGTACGTC.

This clone turned up a few times. CDR3 DNA sequence: TGTGCCTGGTACCCCCGGGACAAAGTGAACACCGGGGAGCTGTTTTTT. Its protein is CAWYPRDKVNTGELFF. The V call is TRBV30, the J call TRBJ2-2, with D maybe TRBD1 (6 bases). The CDR3 consists of 16 residues. The V end was cut by 5 bases, the J end by 1 base, with 17 bases between. Germline-derived CDR1 and CDR2 are GTSNPN and SVGIG (reference sequence). Variable domain in full (rest from reference TRBV30 and TRBJ2-2): SQTIHQWPATLVQPVGSPLSLECTVEGTSNPNLYWYRQAAGRGLQLLFYSVGIGQISSEVPQNLSASRPQDRQFILSSKKLLLSDSGFYLCAWYPRDKVNTGELFFGEGSRLTVL.

The chain combines TRBV4-3 with TRBJ2-5, with D perhaps matching TRBD2 (6 bases). With 4 bases removed from V and 3 bases from J, the gap between germline ends came to 12 bases. The CDR3 is 14 residues long. Germline-derived CDR1 and CDR2 are LGHNA and YSLEER. CDR3 residues: CASSRGTGEETQYF. CDR3 sequence (DNA): TGCGCCAGCAGCCGCGGGACCGGGGAAGAGACCCAGTACTTC.

The rearrangement uses TRBV21-1 and TRBJ1-2; TRBD1 is the table's D call and was not checked against the DNA. TRBV21-1 is a documented pseudogene. The CDR3 has 18 residues. This CDR3 is CASSEKQKGDRGGYGYTF. The CDR3 nucleotides read TGTGCCAGCAGCGAAAAGCAAAAGGGGGACAGGGGAGGCTATGGCTACACCTTC.

CDR3 coding DNA: TGCGCCAGCAGCTTGGACCTAAGAAACACCATATATTTT. It codes for CASSLDLRNTIYF. The chain combines TRBV5-1 with TRBJ1-3, with D hard to call. The V end lost 0 bases, the J end lost 5 bases, and 6 bases lay between the germline ends. CDR1 SGHRS and CDR2 YFSETQ come from the germline V gene. The CDR3 runs 13 residues.